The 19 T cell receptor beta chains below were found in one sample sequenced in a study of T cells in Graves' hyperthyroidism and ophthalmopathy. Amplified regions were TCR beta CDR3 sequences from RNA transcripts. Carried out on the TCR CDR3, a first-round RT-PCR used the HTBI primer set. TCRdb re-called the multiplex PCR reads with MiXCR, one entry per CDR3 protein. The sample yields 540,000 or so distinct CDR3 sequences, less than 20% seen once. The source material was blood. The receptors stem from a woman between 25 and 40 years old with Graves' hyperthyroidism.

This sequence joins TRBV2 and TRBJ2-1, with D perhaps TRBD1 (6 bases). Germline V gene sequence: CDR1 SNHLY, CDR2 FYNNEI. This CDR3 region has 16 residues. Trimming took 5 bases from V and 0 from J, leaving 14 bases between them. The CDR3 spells CASSFLADSSYNEQFF. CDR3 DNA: TGTGCCAGCAGTTTCCTGGCGGACAGCTCCTACAATGAGCAGTTCTTC.

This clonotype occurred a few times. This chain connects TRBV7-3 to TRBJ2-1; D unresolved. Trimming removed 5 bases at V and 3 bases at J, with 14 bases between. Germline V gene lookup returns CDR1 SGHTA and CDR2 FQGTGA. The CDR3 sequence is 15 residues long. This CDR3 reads CASSPLDSLYNEQFF. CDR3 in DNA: TGTGCCAGCAGCCCTTTAGACTCCCTCTACAATGAGCAGTTCTTC.

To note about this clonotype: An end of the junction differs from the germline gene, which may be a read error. The CDR3 sequence is CAGSLVQGIAGELFF. DNA of the CDR3: TGCGCCGGCAGCTTGGTACAGGGAATAGCCGGGGAGCTGTTTTTT. The chain is built from TRBV5-1 and TRBJ2-2; D possibly corresponds to TRBD1 (6 bases). Looked up from germline, CDR1 is SGHRS and CDR2 is YFSETQ. The CDR3 extends over 15 amino acids.

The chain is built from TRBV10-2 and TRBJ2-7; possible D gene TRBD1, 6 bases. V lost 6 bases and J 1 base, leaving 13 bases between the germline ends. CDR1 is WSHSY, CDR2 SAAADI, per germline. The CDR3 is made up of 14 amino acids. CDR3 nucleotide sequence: TGCGCCAGCAGAGACTTACAGGGATCCTACGAGCAGTACTTC. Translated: CASRDLQGSYEQYF.

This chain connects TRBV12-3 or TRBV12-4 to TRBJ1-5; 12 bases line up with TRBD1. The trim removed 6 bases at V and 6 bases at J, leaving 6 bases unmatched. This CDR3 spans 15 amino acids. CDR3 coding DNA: TGTGCCAGCAGCTGGGGGACAGGGGGCACTCAGCCCCAGCATTTT. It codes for CASSWGTGGTQPQHF.

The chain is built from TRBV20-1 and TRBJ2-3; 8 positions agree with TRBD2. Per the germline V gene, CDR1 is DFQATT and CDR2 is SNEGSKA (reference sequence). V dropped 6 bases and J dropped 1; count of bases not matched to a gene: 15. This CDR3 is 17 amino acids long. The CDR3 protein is CSAFKIAGLVGTDTQYF. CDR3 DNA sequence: TGCAGTGCGTTTAAAATAGCGGGATTGGTGGGCACAGATACGCAGTATTTT.

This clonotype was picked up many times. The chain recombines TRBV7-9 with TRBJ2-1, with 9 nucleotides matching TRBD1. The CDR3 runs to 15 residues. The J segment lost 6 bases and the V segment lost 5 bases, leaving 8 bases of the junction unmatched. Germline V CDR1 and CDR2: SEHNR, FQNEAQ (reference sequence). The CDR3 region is CASSRRDREGNEQFF. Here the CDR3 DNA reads TGTGCCAGCAGCCGCCGGGACAGGGAAGGCAATGAGCAGTTCTTC. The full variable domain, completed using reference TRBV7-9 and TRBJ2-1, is DTGVSQNPRHKITKRGQNVTFRCDPISEHNRLYWYRQTLGQGPEFLTYFQNEAQLEKSRLLSDRFSAERPKGSFSTLEIQRTEQGDSAMYLCASSRRDREGNEQFFGPGTRLTVL.

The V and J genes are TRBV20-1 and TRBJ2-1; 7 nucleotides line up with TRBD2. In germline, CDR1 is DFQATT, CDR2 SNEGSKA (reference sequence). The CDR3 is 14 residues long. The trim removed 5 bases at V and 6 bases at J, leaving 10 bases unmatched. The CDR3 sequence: CSAAWAGVGNEQFF. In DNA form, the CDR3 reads TGCAGTGCTGCCTGGGCGGGAGTAGGCAATGAGCAGTTCTTC.

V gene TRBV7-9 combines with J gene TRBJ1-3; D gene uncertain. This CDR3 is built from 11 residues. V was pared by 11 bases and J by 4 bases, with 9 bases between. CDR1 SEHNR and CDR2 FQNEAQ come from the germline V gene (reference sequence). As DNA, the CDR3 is TGTGCCGCCGAGCGGGGAAACACCATATATTTT. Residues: CAAERGNTIYF.

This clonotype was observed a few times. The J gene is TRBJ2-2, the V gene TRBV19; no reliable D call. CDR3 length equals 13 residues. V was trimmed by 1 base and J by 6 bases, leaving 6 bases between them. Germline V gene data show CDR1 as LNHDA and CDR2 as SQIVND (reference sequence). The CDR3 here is CASSIAESGELFF. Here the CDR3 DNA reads TGTGCCAGTAGTATAGCCGAGTCCGGGGAGCTGTTTTTT.

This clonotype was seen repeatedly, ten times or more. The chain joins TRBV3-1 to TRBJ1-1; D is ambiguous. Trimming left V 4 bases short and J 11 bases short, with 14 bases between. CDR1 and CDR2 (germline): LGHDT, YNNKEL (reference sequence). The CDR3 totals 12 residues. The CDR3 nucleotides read TGTGCCAGCAGCCTCGGGCCCGCCTGGGCTTTCTTT. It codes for CASSLGPAWAFF. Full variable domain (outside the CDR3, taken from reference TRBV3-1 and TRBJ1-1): DTAVSQTPKYLVTQMGNDKSIKCEQNLGHDTMYWYKQDSKKFLKIMFSYNNKELIINETVPNRFSPKSPDKAHLNLHINSLELGDSAVYFCASSLGPAWAFFGQGTRLTVV.

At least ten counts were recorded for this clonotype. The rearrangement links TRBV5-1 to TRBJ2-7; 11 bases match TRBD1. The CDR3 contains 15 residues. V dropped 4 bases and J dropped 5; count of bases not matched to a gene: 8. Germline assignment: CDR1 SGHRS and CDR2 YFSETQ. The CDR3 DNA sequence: TGCGCCAGCAGCCTCCGGGACAGGGGGATAGACGAGCAGTACTTC. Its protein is CASSLRDRGIDEQYF.

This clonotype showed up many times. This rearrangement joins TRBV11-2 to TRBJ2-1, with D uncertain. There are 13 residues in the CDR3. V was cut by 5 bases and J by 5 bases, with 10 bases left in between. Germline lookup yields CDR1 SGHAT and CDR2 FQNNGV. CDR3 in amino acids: CASSPWLNNEQFF. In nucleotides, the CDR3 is TGTGCCAGCAGCCCGTGGCTCAACAATGAGCAGTTCTTC.

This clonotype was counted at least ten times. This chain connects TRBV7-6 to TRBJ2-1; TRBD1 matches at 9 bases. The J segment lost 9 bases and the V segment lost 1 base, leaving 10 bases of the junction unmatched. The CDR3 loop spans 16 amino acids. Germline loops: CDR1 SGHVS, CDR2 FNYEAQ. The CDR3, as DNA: TGTGCCAGCAGCTTAGGACAGGGGGTAGTACAATTTGAGCAGTTCTTC. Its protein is CASSLGQGVVQFEQFF.

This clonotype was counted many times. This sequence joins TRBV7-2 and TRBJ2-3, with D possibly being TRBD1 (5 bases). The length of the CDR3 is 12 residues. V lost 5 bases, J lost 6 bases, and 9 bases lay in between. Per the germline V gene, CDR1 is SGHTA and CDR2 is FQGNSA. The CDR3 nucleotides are TGTGCCAGCAGCGCACAGGTGGATACGCAGTATTTT. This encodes CASSAQVDTQYF.

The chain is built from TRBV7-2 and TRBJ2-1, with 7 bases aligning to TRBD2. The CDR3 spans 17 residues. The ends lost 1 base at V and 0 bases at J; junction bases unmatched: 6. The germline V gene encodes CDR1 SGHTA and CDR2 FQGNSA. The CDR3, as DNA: TGTGCCAGCAGCTTAGTGGGCGGGAGTAGCTCCTACAATGAGCAGTTCTTC. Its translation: CASSLVGGSSSYNEQFF.

CDR3 loop: CAIATSGSVGTGELFF. CDR3 bases: TGTGCCATAGCCACTAGCGGGAGTGTTGGCACCGGGGAGCTGTTTTTT. The rearrangement joins TRBV10-3 to TRBJ2-2, with 11 nucleotides matching TRBD2. The CDR3 is made up of 16 amino acids. V lost 9 bases, J lost 4 bases, and 10 bases stayed unmatched. CDR1 is ENHRY, CDR2 SYGVKD, per germline.

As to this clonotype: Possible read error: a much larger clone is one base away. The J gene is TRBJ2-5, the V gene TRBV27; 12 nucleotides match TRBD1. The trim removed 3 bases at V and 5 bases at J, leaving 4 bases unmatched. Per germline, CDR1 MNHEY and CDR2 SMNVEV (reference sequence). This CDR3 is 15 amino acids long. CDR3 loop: CASSFGTGGAETQYF. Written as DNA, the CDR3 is TGTGCCAGCAGTTTTGGGACAGGGGGCGCGGAGACCCAGTACTTC.

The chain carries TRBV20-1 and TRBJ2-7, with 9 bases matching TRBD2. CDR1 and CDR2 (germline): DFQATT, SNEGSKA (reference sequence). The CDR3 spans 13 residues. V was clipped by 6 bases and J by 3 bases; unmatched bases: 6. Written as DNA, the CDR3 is TGCAGTGCGGTAGCGGGGGTGCACTACGAGCAGTACTTC. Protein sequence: CSAVAGVHYEQYF.